Sequencing of this T cell receptor (beta chain) was carried out in a study of blood T cell repertoires in COVID-19. Study summary: The samples span acute and convalescent COVID-19 from the United States, Italy and Spain. From T cells, B-cell-depleted T cells, or PBMCs came the material, which was cDNA or gDNA.

Some clones are missing from TCRdb's copy, which holds only in-frame ones; the method was immunoSEQ multiplex PCR. Of over 100,000 clones listed, 80% were seen once; the top ten hold roughly 4.7%. The CDR3 runs 16 residues. CDR1 and CDR2 (germline): MNHEY, SVGAGI. V lost 0 bases to trimming and J lost 0 bases, with 10 bases between them. The specimen sequenced was peripheral blood. The rearrangement joins TRBV6-5 to TRBJ2-3; D is possibly TRBD2 (5 bases). This clonotype originated in a human donor in a cohort sampled during active or convalescent COVID-19. This chain's CDR3 is CASSYSGLSSTDTQYF. CDR3 DNA sequence: TGTGCCAGCAGTTACTCCGGACTCTCTAGCACAGATACGCAGTATTTT.